Only one count was recorded for the clone carrying this T cell receptor (beta chain). These data are taken from a study of blood T cell repertoires in COVID-19. The wider study: The study drew acute and convalescent COVID-19 samples from the United States, Italy and Spain. The analysed material was cDNA or gDNA that came from T cells, B-cell-depleted T cells, or PBMCs.

Germline loops: CDR1 SNHLY, CDR2 FYNNEI. Trimming left V 2 bases short and J 1 base short, with 8 bases between. This CDR3 is 15 amino acids long. Using immunoSEQ multiplex PCR, the repertoire was profiled, and TCRdb retains in-frame clones only, with some absent. Of a few hundred thousand clones listed, around 86% are singletons. Residents of 24 US areas, aged about 18 to 89 years, made up the participants. Either two negative PCRs, clearance, or symptom resolution qualified Cohort 3 donors as recovered. This sequence was found in a young man who had recovered from COVID-19. The sample comprised PBMCs or T cells enriched from blood (not recorded which). The V and J genes are TRBV2 and TRBJ2-2, with a weak D call TRBD1 (6 bases). The CDR3 region is CASSERGRNTGELFF. In DNA form, the CDR3 reads TGTGCCAGCAGTGAAAGGGGGAGGAACACCGGGGAGCTGTTTTTT.